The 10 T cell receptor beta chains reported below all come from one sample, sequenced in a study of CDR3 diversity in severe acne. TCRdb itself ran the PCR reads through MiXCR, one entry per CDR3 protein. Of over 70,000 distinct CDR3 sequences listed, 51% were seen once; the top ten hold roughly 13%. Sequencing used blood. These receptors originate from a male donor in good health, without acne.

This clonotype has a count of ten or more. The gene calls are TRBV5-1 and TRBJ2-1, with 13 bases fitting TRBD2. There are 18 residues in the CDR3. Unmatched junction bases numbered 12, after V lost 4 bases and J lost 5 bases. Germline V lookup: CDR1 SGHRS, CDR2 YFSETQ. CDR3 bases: TGCGCCAGCAGCCTCAGCCGAATCGGGACTAGCGGGAACAATGAGCAGTTCTTC. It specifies CASSLSRIGTSGNNEQFF.

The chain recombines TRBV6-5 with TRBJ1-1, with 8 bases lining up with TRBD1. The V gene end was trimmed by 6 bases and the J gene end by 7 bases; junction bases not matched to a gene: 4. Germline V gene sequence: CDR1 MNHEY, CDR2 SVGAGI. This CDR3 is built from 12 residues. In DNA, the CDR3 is TGTGCCAGCAGGAAGACAGGGGATGAAGCTTTCTTT. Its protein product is CASRKTGDEAFF.

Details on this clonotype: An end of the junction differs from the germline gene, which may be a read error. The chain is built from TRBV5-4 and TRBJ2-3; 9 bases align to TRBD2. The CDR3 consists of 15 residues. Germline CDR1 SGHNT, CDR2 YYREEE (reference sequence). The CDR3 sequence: CASNLGRTSADTQYF. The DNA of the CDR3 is TGTGCCAGCAACTTGGGACGGACTAGCGCAGATACGCAGTATTTT.

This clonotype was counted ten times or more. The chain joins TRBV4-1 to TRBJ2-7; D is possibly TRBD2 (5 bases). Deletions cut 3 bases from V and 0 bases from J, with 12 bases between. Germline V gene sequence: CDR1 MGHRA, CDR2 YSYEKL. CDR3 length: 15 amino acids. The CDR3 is CASSHSSSGSYEQYF. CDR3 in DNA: TGCGCCAGCAGCCATTCTAGCTCCGGCTCCTACGAGCAGTACTTC.

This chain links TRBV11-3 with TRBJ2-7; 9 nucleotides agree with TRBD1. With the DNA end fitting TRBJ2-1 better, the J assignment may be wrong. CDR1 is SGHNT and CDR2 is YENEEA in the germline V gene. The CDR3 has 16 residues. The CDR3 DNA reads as TGTGCCAGCAGCTTAGGTCGGGACAGGGCCTACAATGAGCAGTTCTTC. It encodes CASSLGRDRAYNEQFF.

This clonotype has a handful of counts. The CDR3 region is CASSIDPGNTEAFF. The CDR3 nucleotides are TGTGCCAGTAGTATCGATCCGGGGAACACTGAAGCTTTCTTT. This rearrangement joins TRBV19 to TRBJ1-1; D gene ambiguous. The CDR3 spans 14 residues. Trimming removed 3 bases at V and 1 base at J, with 9 bases between. Germline CDR1 is LNHDA and CDR2 is SQIVND (reference sequence).

In DNA form, the CDR3 reads TGTGCCAGCAGTGTACCACAGGGAACGGTCGGGGAGCTGTTTTTT. It encodes CASSVPQGTVGELFF. This rearrangement joins TRBV25-1 to TRBJ2-2; D is perhaps TRBD1 (6 bases). CDR1 and CDR2 from the germline V gene are MGHDK and SYGVNS. V was pared by 4 bases and J by 7 bases, with 16 bases between. The CDR3 covers 15 residues. Supplemented by reference TRBV25-1 and TRBJ2-2, the full variable domain reads EADIYQTPRYLVIGTGKKITLECSQTMGHDKMYWYQQDPGMELHLIHYSYGVNSTEKGDLSSESTVSRIRTEHFPLTLESARPSHTSQYLCASSVPQGTVGELFFGEGSRLTVL.

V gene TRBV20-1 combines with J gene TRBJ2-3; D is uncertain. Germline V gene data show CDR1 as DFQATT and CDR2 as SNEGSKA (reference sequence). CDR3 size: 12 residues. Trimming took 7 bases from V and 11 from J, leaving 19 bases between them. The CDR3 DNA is TGCAGTGAGAAATCCACCATCAATGAGCAGTATTTT. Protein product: CSEKSTINEQYF.

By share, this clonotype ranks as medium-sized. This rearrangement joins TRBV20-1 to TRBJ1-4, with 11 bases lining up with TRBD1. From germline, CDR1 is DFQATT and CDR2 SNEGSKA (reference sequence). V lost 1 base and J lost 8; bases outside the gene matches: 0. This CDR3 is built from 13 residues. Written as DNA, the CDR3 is TGCAGTGCTAGAGGGACAGGGGGCGAAAAACTGTTTTTT. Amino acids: CSARGTGGEKLFF.

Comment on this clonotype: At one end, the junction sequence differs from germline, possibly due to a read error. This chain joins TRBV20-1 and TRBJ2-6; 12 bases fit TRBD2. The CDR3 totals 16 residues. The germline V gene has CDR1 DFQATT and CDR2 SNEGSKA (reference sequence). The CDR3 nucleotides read TGCAGTGCTAGAGAGGTTAGACTAGCGGGGGCCTACGTCCTGACTTTC. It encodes CSAREVRLAGAYVLTF.